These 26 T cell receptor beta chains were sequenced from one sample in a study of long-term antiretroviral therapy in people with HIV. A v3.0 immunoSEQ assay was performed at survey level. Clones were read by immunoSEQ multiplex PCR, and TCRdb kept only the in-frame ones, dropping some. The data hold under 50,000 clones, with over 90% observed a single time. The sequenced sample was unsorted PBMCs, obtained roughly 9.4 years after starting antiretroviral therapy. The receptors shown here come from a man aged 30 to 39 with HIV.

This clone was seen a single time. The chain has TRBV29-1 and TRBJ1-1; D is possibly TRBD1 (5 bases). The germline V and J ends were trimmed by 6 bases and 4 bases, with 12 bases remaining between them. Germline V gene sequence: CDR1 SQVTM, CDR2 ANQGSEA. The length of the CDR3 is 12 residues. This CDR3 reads CSVGAEATEAFF. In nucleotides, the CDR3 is TGCAGCGTCGGGGCGGAGGCCACTGAAGCTTTCTTT.

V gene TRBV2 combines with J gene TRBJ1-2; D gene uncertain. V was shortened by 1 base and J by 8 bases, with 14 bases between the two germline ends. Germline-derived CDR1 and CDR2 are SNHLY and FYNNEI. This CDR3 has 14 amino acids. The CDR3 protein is CASSEERTTGGYTF. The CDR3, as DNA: TGTGCCAGCAGTGAAGAAAGGACGACTGGAGGCTACACCTTC.

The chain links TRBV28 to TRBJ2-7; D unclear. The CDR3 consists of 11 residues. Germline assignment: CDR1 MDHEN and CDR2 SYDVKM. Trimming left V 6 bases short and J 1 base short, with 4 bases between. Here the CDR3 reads CASRDSYEQYF. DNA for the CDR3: TGTGCCAGCAGAGATTCCTACGAGCAGTACTTC.

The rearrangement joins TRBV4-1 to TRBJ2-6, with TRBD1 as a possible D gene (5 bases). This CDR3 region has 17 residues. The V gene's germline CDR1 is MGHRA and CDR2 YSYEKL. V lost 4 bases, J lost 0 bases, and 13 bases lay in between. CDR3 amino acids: CASSRMGLSSGANVLTF. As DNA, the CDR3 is TGCGCCAGCAGCCGTATGGGGCTGAGCTCTGGGGCCAACGTCCTGACTTTC.

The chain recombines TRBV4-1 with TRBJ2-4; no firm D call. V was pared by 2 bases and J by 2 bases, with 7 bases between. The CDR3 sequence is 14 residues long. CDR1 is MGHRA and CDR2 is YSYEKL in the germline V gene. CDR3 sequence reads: CASSQRITKNIQYF. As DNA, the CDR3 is TGCGCCAGCAGCCAAAGGATAACCAAAAACATTCAGTACTTC.

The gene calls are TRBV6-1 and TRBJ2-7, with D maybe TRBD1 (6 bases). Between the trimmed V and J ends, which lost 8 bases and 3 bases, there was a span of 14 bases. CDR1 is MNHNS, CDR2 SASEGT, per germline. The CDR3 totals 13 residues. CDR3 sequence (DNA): TGTGCCAGCGCCAGGGGCCAATTCTACGAGCAGTACTTC. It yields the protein CASARGQFYEQYF.

This CDR3 reads CASSQVRQGFYEQYV. CDR3 bases: TGCGCCAGCAGCCAAGTCAGACAGGGGTTCTACGAGCAGTACGTC. This chain connects TRBV4-1 to TRBJ2-7, with 8 bases matching TRBD1. CDR1 is MGHRA, CDR2 YSYEKL, per germline. With V trimmed by 1 base and J by 3 bases, 5 bases remained unmatched. CDR3 length equals 15 residues.

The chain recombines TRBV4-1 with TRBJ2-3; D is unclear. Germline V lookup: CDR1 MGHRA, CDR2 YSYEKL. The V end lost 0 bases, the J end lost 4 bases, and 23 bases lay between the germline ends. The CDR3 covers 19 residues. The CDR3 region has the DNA TGCGCCAGCAGCCAAGAAAGGATGGCTAGGTCTGCCGGAGCAGATACGCAGTATTTT. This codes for CASSQERMARSAGADTQYF.

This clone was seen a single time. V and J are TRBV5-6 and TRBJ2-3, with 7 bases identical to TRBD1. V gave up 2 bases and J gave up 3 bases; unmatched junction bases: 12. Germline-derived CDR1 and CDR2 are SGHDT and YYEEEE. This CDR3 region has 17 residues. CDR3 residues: CASSLNIGGDWTDTQYF. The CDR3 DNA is TGTGCCAGCAGCTTAAACATAGGGGGCGATTGGACAGATACGCAGTATTTT.

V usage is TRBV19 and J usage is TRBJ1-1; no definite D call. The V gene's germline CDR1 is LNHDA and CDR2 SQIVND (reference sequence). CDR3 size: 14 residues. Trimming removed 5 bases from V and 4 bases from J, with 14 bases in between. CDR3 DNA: TGTGCCAGTAGTTCCCACGGAGGGAGCACTGAAGCTTTCTTT. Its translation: CASSSHGGSTEAFF.

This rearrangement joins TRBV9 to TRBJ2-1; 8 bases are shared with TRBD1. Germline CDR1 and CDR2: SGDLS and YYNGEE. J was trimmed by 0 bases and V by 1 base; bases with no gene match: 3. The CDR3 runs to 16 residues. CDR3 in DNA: TGTGCCAGCAGCGTAAGGACAGGGAGCTCCTACAATGAGCAGTTCTTC. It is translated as CASSVRTGSSYNEQFF. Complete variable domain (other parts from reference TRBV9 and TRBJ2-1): DSGVTQTPKHLITATGQRVTLRCSPRSGDLSVYWYQQSLDQGLQFLIQYYNGEERAKGNILERFSAQQFPDLHSELNLSSLELGDSALYFCASSVRTGSSYNEQFFGPGTRLTVL.

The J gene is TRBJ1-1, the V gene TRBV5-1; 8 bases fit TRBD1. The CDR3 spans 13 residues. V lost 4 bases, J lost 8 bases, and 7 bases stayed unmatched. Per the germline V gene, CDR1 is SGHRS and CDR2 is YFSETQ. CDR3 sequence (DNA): TGCGCCAGCAGCCACGGGACAGGTAGGGAAGCTTTCTTT. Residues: CASSHGTGREAFF.

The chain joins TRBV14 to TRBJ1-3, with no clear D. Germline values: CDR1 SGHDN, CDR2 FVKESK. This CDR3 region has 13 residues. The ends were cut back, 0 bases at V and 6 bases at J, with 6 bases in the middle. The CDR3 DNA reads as TGTGCCAGCAGCCAAGATTGGGTAAACACCATATATTTT. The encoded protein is CASSQDWVNTIYF.

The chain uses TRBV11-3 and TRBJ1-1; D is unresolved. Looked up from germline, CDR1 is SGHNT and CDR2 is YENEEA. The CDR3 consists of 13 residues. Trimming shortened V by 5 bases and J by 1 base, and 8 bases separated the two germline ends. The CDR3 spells CASSQETNTEAFF. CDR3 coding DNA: TGTGCCAGCAGCCAAGAGACGAACACTGAAGCTTTCTTT.

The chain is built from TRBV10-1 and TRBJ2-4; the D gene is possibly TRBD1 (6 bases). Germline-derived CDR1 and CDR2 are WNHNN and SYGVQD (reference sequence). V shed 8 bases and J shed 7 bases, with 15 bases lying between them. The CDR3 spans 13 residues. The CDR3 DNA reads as TGCGCCAGCTCGAGGGCAGGGGCGAACATTCAGTACTTC. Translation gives CASSRAGANIQYF.

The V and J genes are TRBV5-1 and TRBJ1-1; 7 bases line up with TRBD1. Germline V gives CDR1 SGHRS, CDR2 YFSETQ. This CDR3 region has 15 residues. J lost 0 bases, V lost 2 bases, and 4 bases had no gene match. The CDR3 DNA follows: TGCGCCAGCAGCTTTTTACAGGGGATGAACACTGAAGCTTTCTTT. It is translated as CASSFLQGMNTEAFF.

CDR3 amino acids: CASSLIQGELFF. In DNA, the CDR3 is TGTGCCAGCAGCTTAATACAGGGGGAGCTGTTTTTT. The rearrangement joins TRBV7-2 to TRBJ2-2, with D unclear. Trimming removed 2 bases from V and 8 bases from J, with 6 bases in between. CDR1 is SGHTA, CDR2 FQGNSA, per germline. The CDR3 length is 12 residues. The complete variable domain, with remaining parts taken from reference TRBV7-2 and TRBJ2-2, reads GAGVSQSPSNKVTEKGKDVELRCDPISGHTALYWYRQSLGQGLEFLIYFQGNSAPDKSGLPSDRFSAERTGGSVSTLTIQRTQQEDSAVYLCASSLIQGELFFGEGSRLTVL.

The CDR3 here is CASSLGGARETQYF. The CDR3 DNA follows: TGTGCCAGCAGCTTAGGGGGGGCGCGGGAGACCCAGTACTTC. V and J are TRBV7-6 and TRBJ2-5, with D perhaps being TRBD1 or TRBD2 (6 bases each). The CDR3 is 14 amino acids. The ends were cut back, 1 base at V and 5 bases at J, with 11 bases in the middle. The germline CDR1 and CDR2 sequences are SGHVS and FNYEAQ.

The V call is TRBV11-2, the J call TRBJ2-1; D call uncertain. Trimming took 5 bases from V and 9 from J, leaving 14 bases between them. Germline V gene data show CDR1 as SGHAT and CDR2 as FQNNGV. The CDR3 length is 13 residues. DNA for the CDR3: TGTGCCAGCAGCGTAACCCAAGCAGGTGAGCAGTTCTTC. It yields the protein CASSVTQAGEQFF.

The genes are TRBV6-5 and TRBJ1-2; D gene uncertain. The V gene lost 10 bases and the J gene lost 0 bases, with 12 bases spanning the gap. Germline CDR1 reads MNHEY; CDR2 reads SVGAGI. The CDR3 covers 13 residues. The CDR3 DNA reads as TGTGCCATACTTGACGGGACTAACTATGGCTACACCTTC. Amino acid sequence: CAILDGTNYGYTF.

The CDR3 region is CASKLPDSWNTEAFF. CDR3 bases: TGTGCCAGCAAACTACCGGACAGCTGGAACACTGAAGCTTTCTTT. The genes are TRBV28 and TRBJ1-1; TRBD1 is a possible D gene (6 bases). Germline-derived CDR1 and CDR2 are MDHEN and SYDVKM. The V gene lost 7 bases and the J gene lost 1 base, with 16 bases spanning the gap. The CDR3 totals 15 residues.

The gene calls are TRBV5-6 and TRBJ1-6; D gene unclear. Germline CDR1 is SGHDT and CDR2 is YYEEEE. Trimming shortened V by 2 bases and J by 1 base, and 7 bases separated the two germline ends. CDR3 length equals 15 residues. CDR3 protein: CASSFEQSYNSPLHF. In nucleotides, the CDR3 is TGTGCCAGCAGCTTTGAACAATCCTATAATTCACCCCTCCACTTT.

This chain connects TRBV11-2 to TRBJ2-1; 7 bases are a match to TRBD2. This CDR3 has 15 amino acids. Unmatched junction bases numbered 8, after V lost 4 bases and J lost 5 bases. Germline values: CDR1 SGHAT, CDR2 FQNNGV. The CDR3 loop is CASSSSSGKNNEQFF. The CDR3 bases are TGTGCCAGCAGCTCTTCTAGCGGAAAAAACAATGAGCAGTTCTTC.

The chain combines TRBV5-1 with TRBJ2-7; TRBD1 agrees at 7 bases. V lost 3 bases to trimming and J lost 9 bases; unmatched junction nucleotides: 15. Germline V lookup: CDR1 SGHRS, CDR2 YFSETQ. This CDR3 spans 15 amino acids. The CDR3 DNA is TGCGCCAGCAGCTGGACAGGTCCCCCACTACGAGGGCAGTACGTC. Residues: CASSWTGPPLRGQYV.

The CDR3 is CASSVVGGGGNTIYF. In nucleotides, the CDR3 is TGTGCCAGCAGCGTAGTAGGGGGGGGCGGAAACACCATATATTTT. The rearrangement uses TRBV9 and TRBJ1-3, with a tentative D call TRBD1 (6 bases). Trimming stripped 0 bases from V and 4 bases from J, with 11 bases between. The CDR3 runs to 15 residues. The germline CDR1 and CDR2 sequences are SGDLS and YYNGEE.

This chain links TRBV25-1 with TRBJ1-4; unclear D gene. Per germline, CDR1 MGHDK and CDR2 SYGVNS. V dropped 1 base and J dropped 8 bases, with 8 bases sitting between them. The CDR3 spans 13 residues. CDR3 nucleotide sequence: TGTGCCAGCAGTGAATTCGTGACAGAAAAACTGTTTTTT. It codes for CASSEFVTEKLFF.